What follows is one T cell receptor beta chain and its context. What it recognizes is unknown. This record comes from a study of cytomegalovirus exposure and HLA in healthy donors. This PCR relied on a set of 60 Vbeta primers and 13 Jbeta primers. Repertoires were generated with immunoSEQ multiplex PCR, while TCRdb's copy carries only in-frame clones and drops some. The sample lists fewer than 110,000 clones; 73% were seen once. Germline CDR1 and CDR2: SGHVS and FQNEAQ. The V gene end was trimmed by 0 bases and the J gene end by 3 bases; junction bases not matched to a gene: 1. The CDR3 extends over 14 amino acids. Notes on the study in general: Per a prior analysis, the majority of TCR beta V segments were productive roughly 87% or roughly 30% of the time. Across donors, sequencing depth was assumed by presence/absence analyses to be roughly uniform. It emerged from a later analysis that several of the most significant clusters appeared to be linked to common viral pathogens.

The source material was PBMCs. The receptor was derived from a man aged 25-40 years in good health and CMV-seronegative. This chain links TRBV7-8 with TRBJ1-1; 7 nucleotides align to TRBD1. CDR3 nucleotides: TGTGCCAGCAGCTTAGCCACAGGGGACACTGAAGCTTTCTTT. It specifies CASSLATGDTEAFF.